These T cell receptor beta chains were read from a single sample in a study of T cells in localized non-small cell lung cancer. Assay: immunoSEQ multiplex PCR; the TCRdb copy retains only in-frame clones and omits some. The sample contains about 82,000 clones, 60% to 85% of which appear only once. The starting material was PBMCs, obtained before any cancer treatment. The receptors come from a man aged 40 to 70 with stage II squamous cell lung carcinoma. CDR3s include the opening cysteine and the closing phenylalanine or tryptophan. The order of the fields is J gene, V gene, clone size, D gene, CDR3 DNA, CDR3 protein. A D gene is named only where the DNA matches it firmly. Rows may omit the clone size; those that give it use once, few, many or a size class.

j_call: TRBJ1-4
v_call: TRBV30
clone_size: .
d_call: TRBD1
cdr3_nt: TGTGCCTGGAGCCGGACAGGGGGCTTTACTAATGAAAAACTGTTTTTT
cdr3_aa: CAWSRTGGFTNEKLFF

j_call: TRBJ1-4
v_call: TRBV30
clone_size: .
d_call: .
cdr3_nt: TGTGCCTGGAGTACCGGGGGAGACGAAAAACTGTTTTTT
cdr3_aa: CAWSTGGDEKLFF

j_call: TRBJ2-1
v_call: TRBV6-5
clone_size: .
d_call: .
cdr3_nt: TGTGCCAGCAGTTACTCGATGGCCTCCTACAATGAGCAGTTCTTC
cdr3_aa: CASSYSMASYNEQFF

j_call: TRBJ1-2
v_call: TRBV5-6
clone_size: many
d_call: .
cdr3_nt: TGTGCCAGCAGCTTGGATCGGGGGCATGGCTACACCTTC
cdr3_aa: CASSLDRGHGYTF

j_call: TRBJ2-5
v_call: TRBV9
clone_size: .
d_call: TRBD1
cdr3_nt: TGTGCCAGCAGCGCAGGGACAGTCCCAGGGGCCCAGTACTTC
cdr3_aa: CASSAGTVPGAQYF

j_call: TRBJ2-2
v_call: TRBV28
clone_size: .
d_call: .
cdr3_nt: TGTGCCAGCAGTTTCTCGCGGATCAACACCGGGGAGCTGTTTTTT
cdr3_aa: CASSFSRINTGELFF

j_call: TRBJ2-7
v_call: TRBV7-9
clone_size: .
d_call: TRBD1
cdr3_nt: TGTGCCAGCAGCTTAGTCTCACAGGGGTACGAGCAGTACTTC
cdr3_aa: CASSLVSQGYEQYF

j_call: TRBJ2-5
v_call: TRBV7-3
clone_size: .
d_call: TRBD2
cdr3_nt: TGTGCCAGCAGCCACGGGAGCGGGAGCGAGACCCAGTACTTC
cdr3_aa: CASSHGSGSETQYF

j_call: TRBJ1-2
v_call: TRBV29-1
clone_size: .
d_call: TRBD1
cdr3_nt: TGCAGCGCAAGGACAGGGGACTATGGCTACACCTTC
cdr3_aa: CSARTGDYGYTF

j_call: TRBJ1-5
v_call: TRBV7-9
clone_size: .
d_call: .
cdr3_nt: TGTGCCAGCAGCGATGTCGATACTCAGCCCCAGCATTTT
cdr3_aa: CASSDVDTQPQHF

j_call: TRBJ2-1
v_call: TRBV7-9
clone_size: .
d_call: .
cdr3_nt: TGTGCCAGCAGCTTCACTCAGGGCAGGGTCGGAAATGAGCAGTTCTTC
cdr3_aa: CASSFTQGRVGNEQFF

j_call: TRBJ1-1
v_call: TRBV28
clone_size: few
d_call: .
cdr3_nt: TGTGCCACCGAGAGGTCGGAAGCTTTCTTT
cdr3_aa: CATERSEAFF

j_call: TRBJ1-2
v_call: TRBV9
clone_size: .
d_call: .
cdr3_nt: TGTGCCAGCGGGTCACGGGGCTATGGCTACACCTTC
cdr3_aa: CASGSRGYGYTF

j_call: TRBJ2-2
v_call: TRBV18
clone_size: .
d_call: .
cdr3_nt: TGTGCCAGCTCACCACCGGGGGTTTGGATCGGGGAGCTGTTTTTT
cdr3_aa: CASSPPGVWIGELFF

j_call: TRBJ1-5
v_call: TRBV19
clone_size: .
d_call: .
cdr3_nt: TGTGCCAGTAGTATAGTGACAGGCGGCGGCCAGCCCCAGCATTTT
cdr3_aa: CASSIVTGGGQPQHF

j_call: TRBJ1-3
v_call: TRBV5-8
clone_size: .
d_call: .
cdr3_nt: TGTGCCAGCAGCTTGGGGTCTAACAGGGCTGGAAACACCATATATTTT
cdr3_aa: CASSLGSNRAGNTIYF

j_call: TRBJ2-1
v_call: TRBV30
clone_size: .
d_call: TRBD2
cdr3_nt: TGTGCCTGGAGTGTAAGGCTAGCGGGAGAGGGGGAGCAGTTCTTC
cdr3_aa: CAWSVRLAGEGEQFF

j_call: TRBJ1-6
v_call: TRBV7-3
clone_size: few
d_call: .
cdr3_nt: TGTGCCAGCAGCTTAGTCCGCGCAGGGACTAATTCACCCCTCCACTTT
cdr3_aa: CASSLVRAGTNSPLHF

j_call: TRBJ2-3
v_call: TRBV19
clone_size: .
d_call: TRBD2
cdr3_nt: TGTGCCGGCGACCCGGGACTAATATACACTTTT
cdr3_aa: CAGDPGLIYTF

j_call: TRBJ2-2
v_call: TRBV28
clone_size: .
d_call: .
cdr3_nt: TGTGCCAGCAGTTTATCCACCGGGGAGCTGTTTTTT
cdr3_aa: CASSLSTGELFF

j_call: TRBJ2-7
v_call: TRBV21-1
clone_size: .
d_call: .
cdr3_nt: TGTGCCAGCAGCAGATCCACCTTCCAGCGGGAGGTGCACGAGCAGTACTTC
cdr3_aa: CASSRSTFQREVHEQYF

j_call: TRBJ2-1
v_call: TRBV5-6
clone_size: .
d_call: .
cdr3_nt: TGTGCCAGCAGCCCCTTCCTAACGGCCAATAGGCCCCCGTTCTTC
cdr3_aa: CASSPFLTANRPPFF

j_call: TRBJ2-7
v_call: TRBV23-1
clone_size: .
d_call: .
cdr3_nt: TGCGCCAGCAGTCAACCATTTAGCGGCCGCTCCTACGAGCAGTACTTC
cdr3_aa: CASSQPFSGRSYEQYF

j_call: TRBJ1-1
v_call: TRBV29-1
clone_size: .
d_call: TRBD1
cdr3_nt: TGCAGCACCACCGGAGGGGGCGTTGGCACTGAAGCTTTCTTT
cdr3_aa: CSTTGGGVGTEAFF

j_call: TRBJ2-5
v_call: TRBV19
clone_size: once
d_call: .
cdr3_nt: TGTGCCAGTAGGCCTCTTGGAGGTCAAGAGACCCAGTACTTC
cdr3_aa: CASRPLGGQETQYF

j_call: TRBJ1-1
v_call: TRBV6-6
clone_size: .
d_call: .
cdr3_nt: TGTGCCAGCAGACACCCGGGGAACACTGAAGCTTTCTTT
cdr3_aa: CASRHPGNTEAFF

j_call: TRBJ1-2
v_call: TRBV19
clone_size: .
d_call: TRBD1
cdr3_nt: TGTGCCAGTAGTATGCAGGGGGCAGGGAACTATGGCTACACCTTC
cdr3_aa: CASSMQGAGNYGYTF

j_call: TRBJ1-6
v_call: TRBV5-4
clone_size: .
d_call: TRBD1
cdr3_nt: TGTGCCAGCAGCTCCCAGGGGGAGAAATCACCCCTCCACTTT
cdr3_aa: CASSSQGEKSPLHF

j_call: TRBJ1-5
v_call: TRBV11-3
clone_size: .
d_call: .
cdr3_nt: TGTGCCAGCAGCTCACCAAGGGCACAGGGTAGCAATCAGCCCCAGCATTTT
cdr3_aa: CASSSPRAQGSNQPQHF

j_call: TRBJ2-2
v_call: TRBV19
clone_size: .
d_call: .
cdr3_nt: TGTGCCAGTAGTATAGGACAGACTCCCAGGGCAGGGCTGTTTTTT
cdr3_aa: CASSIGQTPRAGLFF

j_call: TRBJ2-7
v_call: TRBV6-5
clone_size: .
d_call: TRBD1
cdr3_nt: TGTGCCAGCAGTGCACAGGGGCTCTACGAGCAGTACTTC
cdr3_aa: CASSAQGLYEQYF

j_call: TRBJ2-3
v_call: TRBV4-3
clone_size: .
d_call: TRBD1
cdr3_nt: TGCGCCAGCAGCCAAGTCGGACAGGGAAGCTCACCTACGCAGTATTTT
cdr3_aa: CASSQVGQGSSPTQYF

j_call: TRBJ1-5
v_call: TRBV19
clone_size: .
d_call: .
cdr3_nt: TGTGCCAGTACCGCCGTCGGGGGGCAGTCCCTACGGGGTCTGCAGCCCCAGCATTTT
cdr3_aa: CASTAVGGQSLRGLQPQHF

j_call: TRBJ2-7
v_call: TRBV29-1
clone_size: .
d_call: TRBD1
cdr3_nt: TGCAGCGCAACCGGGACAGGGGGCCCCTACGAGCAGTACTTC
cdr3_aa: CSATGTGGPYEQYF

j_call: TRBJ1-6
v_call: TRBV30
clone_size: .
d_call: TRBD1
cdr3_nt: TGTGCCTGGAGCGTAACAGGGGTAGGATCACCCCTCCACTTT
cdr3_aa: CAWSVTGVGSPLHF

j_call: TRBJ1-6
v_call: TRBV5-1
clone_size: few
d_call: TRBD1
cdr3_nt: TGCGCCAGCAGAGTCGGTCAGGGGGATGGTTCACCCCTCCACTTT
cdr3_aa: CASRVGQGDGSPLHF

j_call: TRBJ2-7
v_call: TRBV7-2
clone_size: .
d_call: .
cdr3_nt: TGTGCCAGCAGCTTGAATAGGGGTTCCCCCTACGAGCAGTACTTC
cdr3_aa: CASSLNRGSPYEQYF

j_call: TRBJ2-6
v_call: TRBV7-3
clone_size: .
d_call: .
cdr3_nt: TGTGCCAGCAGCTGGGGACATTCCTCTGGGGCCAACGTCCTGACTTTC
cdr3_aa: CASSWGHSSGANVLTF

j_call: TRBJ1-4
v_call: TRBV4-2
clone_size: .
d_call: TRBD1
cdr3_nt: TGTGCCAGCAGCCAGGGTACGGGACAGGGAGGAGAAAAACTGTTTTTT
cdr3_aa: CASSQGTGQGGEKLFF

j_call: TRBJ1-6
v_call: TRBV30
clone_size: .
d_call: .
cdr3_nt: TGTGCCTGGAGTCCCCCGAATTCACCCCTCCACTTT
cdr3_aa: CAWSPPNSPLHF

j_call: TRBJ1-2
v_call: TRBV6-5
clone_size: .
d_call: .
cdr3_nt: TGTGCCAGCAGTTACTCTGGGACACGGGGCTACACCTTC
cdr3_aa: CASSYSGTRGYTF

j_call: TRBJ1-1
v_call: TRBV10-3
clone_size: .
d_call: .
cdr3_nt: TGTGCCATCAGTGTGTTGGGAAAGGGTACTGAAGCTTTCTTT
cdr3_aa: CAISVLGKGTEAFF

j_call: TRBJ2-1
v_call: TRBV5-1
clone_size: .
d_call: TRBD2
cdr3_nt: TGCGCCAGCACCGTTAGCGGGAGCTCCTACAATGAGCAGTTCTTC
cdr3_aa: CASTVSGSSYNEQFF

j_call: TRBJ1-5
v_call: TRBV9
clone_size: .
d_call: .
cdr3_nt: TGTGCCAGCAGCGTAGACGGAGCAAATCAGCCCCAGCATTTT
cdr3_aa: CASSVDGANQPQHF

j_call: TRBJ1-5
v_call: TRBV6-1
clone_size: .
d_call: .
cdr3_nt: TGTGCCAGCAGTTTCGGAGGGAATCAGCCCCAGCATTTT
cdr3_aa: CASSFGGNQPQHF